This T cell receptor (beta chain) was sequenced for a study of T cells in Graves' hyperthyroidism and ophthalmopathy. Amplified regions were TCR beta CDR3 sequences from RNA transcripts. The TCR CDR3 first-round RT-PCR relied on the HTBI primer set. One entry per CDR3 protein results from TCRdb running MiXCR on the multiplex PCR reads. The sample contains over 250,000 distinct CDR3 sequences, roughly an eighth of which appear only once. Broader study findings: Most thyroid-expanded clonotypes above 0.001 were also found in blood. Ophthalmopathy was told apart from stable hyperthyroidism by a 13 V-J model.

There are many counts of this clonotype. Its antigen remains unknown. Germline lookup yields CDR1 MNHNY and CDR2 SVGAGI (reference sequence). V shed 1 base and J 5 bases; nucleotides not matched to a gene: 4. This CDR3 has 16 amino acids. The receptor was isolated from a woman aged 40 to 50 with Graves' ophthalmopathy. Sequencing was performed on blood. The rearrangement joins TRBV6-6 to TRBJ2-1, with TRBD2 identical over 11 bases. In DNA form, the CDR3 reads TGTGCCAGCAGTTACTTCGGGACTAGCGGCAACAATGAGCAGTTCTTC. Protein: CASSYFGTSGNNEQFF.